This TCR beta chain was observed in a study of T-cell memory formation after mild COVID-19. The overall study: TCR clusters were mostly confined to one donor each. Study-wide findings and caveats: Whether second-wave clones peaking at day 37 were SARS-CoV-2 specific went unconfirmed. Clones that contracted from day 15 to 85 had balanced CD4/CD8; later expanders were CD4+ biased. Mainly in CM and EM were contracting CD4+ clones; CD8+ were in EMRA.

This clonotype was picked up a small number of times. Its target is unknown. With 4 bases clipped from V and 5 bases from J, the junction kept 3 bases outside the gene matches. The germline CDR1 and CDR2 sequences are ENHRY and SYGVKD. The CDR3 consists of 14 residues. One entry per CDR3 protein results from TCRdb running MiXCR on the 5' RACE reads. The repertoire consists of more than 450,000 distinct CDR3 sequences, with under 20% occurring once and the leading ten covering about 12%. Sequencing used PBMCs or a T cell subset sorted from them (not recorded which). The chain links TRBV10-3 to TRBJ1-5; 9 bases line up with TRBD1. The TCR comes from an adult woman who had mild COVID-19 (a few samples of this study predate the infection). Cell type and time point are not known. DNA for the CDR3: TGTGCCATCAGTGGACAGGGGGGGGATCAGCCCCAGCATTTT. Translation: CAISGQGGDQPQHF.